Below, 14 T cell receptor beta chains from the same sample are listed, as sequenced in a study of draining lymph node invasion in breast cancer. TCRdb reprocessed the bulk RNA-seq reads via MiXCR and lists one record per CDR3 protein. The sample records 3,000 or so distinct CDR3 sequences, about 80% being singletons. Sorting for CD4+ CD45RA- CD25- cells yielded memory conventional CD4 T cells. The sequencing input was sorted memory CD4+ effector T cells from a lymph node. These receptors were obtained from a female donor with luminal breast cancer.

This clonotype has just a few counts. The V call is TRBV14, the J call TRBJ1-6; TRBD1 is a possible D gene (5 bases). The V end was cut by 4 bases, the J end by 6 bases, with 10 bases between. The germline gives CDR1 SGHDN, CDR2 FVKESK. The CDR3 runs to 14 residues. In nucleotides, the CDR3 is TGTGCCAGCAGCCGCGGGGGTGTTAATTCACCCCTCCACTTT. Amino acid sequence: CASSRGGVNSPLHF.

The V and J genes are TRBV5-4 and TRBJ1-1; 10 bases match TRBD1. The length of the CDR3 is 13 residues. V lost 0 bases and J lost 12; bases outside the gene matches: 5. In germline, CDR1 is SGHNT, CDR2 YYREEE (reference sequence). For the CDR3, the DNA is TGTGCCAGCAGCTTGGGGGGGGGACAGGGGACTTTCTTT. It is translated as CASSLGGGQGTFF.

The V gene is TRBV4-1, the J gene TRBJ1-1; D uncertain. V gave up 1 base and J gave up 1 base, with 4 bases separating them. The CDR3 totals 13 residues. Germline values: CDR1 MGHRA, CDR2 YSYEKL. CDR3 DNA sequence: TGCGCCAGCAGCCAAGGCCAGAACACTGAAGCTTTCTTT. It encodes CASSQGQNTEAFF.

The chain employs TRBV11-2 and TRBJ2-7; D may be TRBD2 (6 bases). Germline V gene sequence: CDR1 SGHAT, CDR2 FQNNGV. CDR3 size: 11 residues. V shed 11 bases and J shed 3 bases, with 11 bases lying between them. CDR3 nucleotide sequence: TGTGCCTCAGGCGGGGTCTACGAGCAGTACTTC. It specifies CASGGVYEQYF.

The chain carries TRBV14 and TRBJ2-5, with D possibly being TRBD2 (5 bases). The CDR3 extends over 15 amino acids. Trimming stripped 0 bases from V and 5 bases from J, with 13 bases between. In germline, CDR1 is SGHDN, CDR2 FVKESK. This CDR3 is CASSQDRRGWETQYF. The DNA for the CDR3 is TGTGCCAGCAGCCAAGATCGTAGAGGGTGGGAGACCCAGTACTTC.

Details on this clonotype: As the CDR3 is not closed by the conserved phenylalanine or tryptophan, this likely results from a read error. The chain has TRBV20-1 and TRBJ2-1, with 13 nucleotides matching TRBD2. In germline, CDR1 is DFQATT, CDR2 SNEGSKA (reference sequence). J was trimmed by 7 bases and V by 6 bases; bases with no gene match: 6. CDR3 length: 14 amino acids. The CDR3 coding sequence is TGCAGTGCCATGCGGACTAGCGGGAGTAATGAGCAGTTCTTA. Its translation: CSAMRTSGSNEQFL.

CDR3 bases: TGTGCCAGCAGCTACCCCGGGACAGGGTACCTGGGTGAGCAGTTCTTC. It translates to CASSYPGTGYLGEQFF. The chain uses TRBV7-9 and TRBJ2-1, with 9 bases identical to TRBD1. CDR1 SEHNR and CDR2 FQNEAQ come from the germline V gene (reference sequence). The CDR3 totals 16 residues. J was trimmed by 9 bases and V by 4 bases; bases with no gene match: 13.

The table lists this clonotype with a count of one. The V gene is TRBV4-3, the J gene TRBJ2-2, with 8 nucleotides matching TRBD2. Germline assignment: CDR1 LGHNA and CDR2 YSLEER. The CDR3 is 18 amino acids. The V gene end was trimmed by 0 bases and the J gene end by 1 base; junction bases not matched to a gene: 7. The CDR3 DNA sequence: TGCGCCAGCAGCCAAGATCCCCCGGGAGGGGGGAACACCGGGGAGCTGTTTTTT. Translated, it gives CASSQDPPGGGNTGELFF.

V is TRBV7-2 and J is TRBJ1-1, with TRBD1 identical over 7 bases. The germline V gene has CDR1 SGHTA and CDR2 FQGNSA. The CDR3 consists of 15 residues. The V segment lost 5 bases and the J segment 1 base; nucleotides outside the gene matches: 7. The CDR3 region is CASSTNRGKNTEAFF. In nucleotides, the CDR3 is TGTGCCAGCAGCACCAACAGGGGAAAGAACACTGAAGCTTTCTTT.

The chain combines TRBV24-1 with TRBJ1-2, with D possibly matching TRBD1 (5 bases). There are 13 residues in the CDR3. V was pared by 0 bases and J by 4 bases, with 5 bases between. Germline V gene lookup returns CDR1 KGHDR and CDR2 SFDVKD. CDR3 residues: CATSDLQGYGYTF. Written as DNA, the CDR3 is TGTGCCACCAGTGATTTGCAGGGCTATGGCTACACCTTC.

The chain has TRBV7-2 and TRBJ1-1; the D is unclear. V was clipped by 6 bases and J by 0 bases, with 20 bases between them. The CDR3 length is 17 residues. Germline lookup yields CDR1 SGHTA and CDR2 FQGNSA. As DNA, the CDR3 is TGTGCCAGCAGGCTGGATCTCTTGGTCACCATGAACACTGAAGCTTTCTTT. Translation gives CASRLDLLVTMNTEAFF. Based on the CDR3 plus reference TRBV7-2 and TRBJ1-1, the full variable domain is GAGVSQSPSNKVTEKGKDVELRCDPISGHTALYWYRQSLGQGLEFLIYFQGNSAPDKSGLPSDRFSAERTGGSVSTLTIQRTQQEDSAVYLCASRLDLLVTMNTEAFFGQGTRLTVV.

The V call is TRBV3-1, the J call TRBJ1-2; a weak D match, TRBD1 (5 bases). V was shortened by 1 base and J by 5 bases, with 11 bases between the two germline ends. Germline assignment: CDR1 LGHDT and CDR2 YNNKEL (reference sequence). The CDR3 length is 14 residues. The CDR3 protein is CASSQGRGRYGYTF. The CDR3 coding sequence is TGTGCCAGCAGCCAAGGGAGGGGCCGGTATGGCTACACCTTC.

This chain joins TRBV7-2 and TRBJ2-1, with D possibly matching TRBD2 (6 bases). The germline gives CDR1 SGHTA, CDR2 FQGNSA. Deletions cut 5 bases from V and 2 bases from J, with 22 bases between. The CDR3 consists of 18 residues. This chain's CDR3 is CASSGRGVQGLTYNEQFF. As DNA, the CDR3 is TGTGCCAGCAGCGGACGAGGGGTTCAGGGACTCACCTACAATGAGCAGTTCTTC.

The chain recombines TRBV28 with TRBJ2-4; D is possibly TRBD1 (7 bases). The CDR3 is 18 residues long. Germline lookup yields CDR1 MDHEN and CDR2 SYDVKM. Trimming took 5 bases from V and 3 from J, leaving 23 bases between them. The CDR3 protein is CASSPGQGEARGKNIQYF. The CDR3 DNA reads TGTGCCAGCAGTCCCGGTCAGGGGGAGGCTCGCGGCAAAAACATTCAGTACTTC.